A single sample is the source of the 32 T cell receptor beta chains below, sequenced in a study of response to subunit inactivated influenza vaccine. TCRdb re-derived calls from the RT-PCR reads in MiXCR, one entry per CDR3 protein. Among 500,000 to 550,000 distinct CDR3 sequences, 20% to 25% were seen once, and the ten largest hold approximately 2.9%. This sample was also put to use in a study of T cells expressing NK-cell markers. That study adds: Libraries used 5'RACE template switching adding universal primer site and UMIs.

The material was CD4+ T cells sorted from PBMCs, obtained 12 days after vaccination. These receptor sequences come from a man aged 50 or older who received an inactivated influenza vaccine.

The chain uses TRBV4-2 and TRBJ1-5; no firm D call. The CDR3 is 14 residues long. Germline V gives CDR1 LGHNA, CDR2 YNFKEQ. V gave up 3 bases and J gave up 0 bases, with 6 bases separating them. DNA of the CDR3: TGTGCCAGCAGCCAGAAGAATAGCAATCAGCCCCAGCATTTT. It yields the protein CASSQKNSNQPQHF.

This chain uses TRBV2 with TRBJ2-7; a weak D match, TRBD1 (6 bases). Germline V gene lookup returns CDR1 SNHLY and CDR2 FYNNEI. The ends were cut back, 6 bases at V and 6 bases at J, with 21 bases in the middle. This CDR3 has 15 residues. This chain's CDR3 is CASSDQPGVLSEQYF. As DNA, the CDR3 is TGTGCCAGCAGCGACCAACCAGGGGTCTTAAGCGAGCAGTACTTC. Complete variable domain (other parts from reference TRBV2 and TRBJ2-7): EPEVTQTPSHQVTQMGQEVILRCVPISNHLYFYWYRQILGQKVEFLVSFYNNEISEKSEIFDDQFSVERPDGSNFTLKIRSTKLEDSAMYFCASSDQPGVLSEQYFGPGTRLTVT.

The sample holds a few counts of this clonotype. This rearrangement joins TRBV10-3 to TRBJ2-2; D is possibly TRBD2 (5 bases). The CDR3 is 18 residues long. V was pared by 2 bases and J by 3 bases, with 19 bases between. Germline CDR1 and CDR2: ENHRY and SYGVKD. DNA for the CDR3: TGTGCCATCAGTGAGGGTAAAAGAAGCGGTTATTACACCGGGGAGCTGTTTTTT. This translates into CAISEGKRSGYYTGELFF.

A few counts support this clonotype. J is TRBJ2-7 and V is TRBV7-2, with 9 bases aligning to TRBD2. There are 16 residues in the CDR3. V gave up 3 bases and J gave up 0 bases; unmatched junction bases: 6. The germline gives CDR1 SGHTA, CDR2 FQGNSA. CDR3 nucleotide sequence: TGTGCCAGCAGCTTGATGACTAGCGGCATCTCCTACGAGCAGTACTTC. Its protein product is CASSLMTSGISYEQYF.

The sample holds a few counts of this clonotype. J is TRBJ2-7 and V is TRBV20-1; no clear D. Trimming removed 6 bases at V and 5 bases at J, with 20 bases between. There are 14 residues in the CDR3. In germline, CDR1 is DFQATT, CDR2 SNEGSKA (reference sequence). As DNA, the CDR3 is TGCAGTGCAAACCCCCGGCGAGATCGGGACGAGCAGTACTTC. It specifies CSANPRRDRDEQYF.

There are a few counts of this clonotype. This chain connects TRBV3-1 to TRBJ2-3; TRBD1 agrees at 9 bases. Germline values: CDR1 LGHDT, CDR2 YNNKEL (reference sequence). The V gene end was trimmed by 4 bases and the J gene end by 4 bases; junction bases not matched to a gene: 12. The length of the CDR3 is 17 residues. The CDR3 region is CASSPITGTGNADTQYF. CDR3 coding DNA: TGTGCCAGCAGCCCTATTACCGGGACAGGGAACGCAGATACGCAGTATTTT.

This sequence joins TRBV28 and TRBJ2-5; 11 bases map to TRBD1. J was trimmed by 7 bases and V by 5 bases; bases with no gene match: 9. In germline, CDR1 is MDHEN, CDR2 SYDVKM. The CDR3 covers 15 residues. CDR3 sequence reads: CASSGRDRGLGTQYF. CDR3 coding DNA: TGTGCCAGCAGTGGCCGGGACAGGGGGTTGGGGACCCAGTACTTC.

This clonotype was observed a handful of times. V and J are TRBV6-6 and TRBJ1-3; no definite D call. Germline CDR1 is MNHNY and CDR2 is SVGAGI (reference sequence). The CDR3 totals 12 residues. V was clipped by 6 bases and J by 8 bases, with 11 bases between them. This CDR3 reads CASRPREDTIYF. The CDR3 region has the DNA TGTGCCAGCAGGCCACGGGAAGACACCATATATTTT.

The gene calls are TRBV9 and TRBJ2-3, with D unresolved. Germline V gives CDR1 SGDLS, CDR2 YYNGEE. V shed 0 bases and J shed 5 bases, with 10 bases lying between them. CDR3 size: 14 residues. The DNA of the CDR3 is TGTGCCAGCAGCGTAGTCGATGGGCGAGATACGCAGTATTTT. It codes for CASSVVDGRDTQYF.

The rearrangement links TRBV11-2 to TRBJ2-3; a weak D match, TRBD2 (6 bases). The CDR3 totals 16 residues. CDR1 is SGHAT and CDR2 is FQNNGV in the germline V gene. The V end lost 1 base, the J end lost 8 bases, and 19 bases lay between the germline ends. CDR3 coding DNA: TGTGCCAGCAGCTTAGTATTCGGGCCGCAGGGAGGTACGCAGTATTTT. Its protein product is CASSLVFGPQGGTQYF.

This clonotype was seen more than once but under ten times. The chain carries TRBV7-2 and TRBJ2-7; no clear D gene. The germline gives CDR1 SGHTA, CDR2 FQGNSA. V lost 0 bases, J lost 6 bases, and 15 bases lay in between. The length of the CDR3 is 15 residues. The CDR3 nucleotides are TGTGCCAGCAGCTTAGCCCGGGTCTCGAAAAGCGAGCAGTACTTC. The encoded protein is CASSLARVSKSEQYF.

The rearrangement links TRBV27 to TRBJ2-5, with TRBD2 matching over 8 bases. The germline V gene has CDR1 MNHEY and CDR2 SMNVEV (reference sequence). CDR3 length: 16 residues. Unmatched junction bases numbered 7, after V lost 4 bases and J lost 0 bases. The chain's CDR3 is CASSSASGPYQETQYF. The CDR3 DNA reads as TGTGCCAGCAGTTCGGCTAGCGGGCCGTACCAAGAGACCCAGTACTTC.

The table lists this clonotype with a few counts. The chain carries TRBV7-9 and TRBJ2-4, with D unresolved. Per the germline V gene, CDR1 is SEHNR and CDR2 is FQNEAQ (reference sequence). This CDR3 contains 11 residues. The germline V and J ends were trimmed by 2 bases and 8 bases, with 4 bases remaining between them. The CDR3 DNA reads as TGTGCCAGCAGCTTACAGGACATTCAGTACTTC. Amino acids: CASSLQDIQYF. The full variable domain, rest sourced from reference TRBV7-9 and TRBJ2-4, is DTGVSQNPRHKITKRGQNVTFRCDPISEHNRLYWYRQTLGQGPEFLTYFQNEAQLEKSRLLSDRFSAERPKGSFSTLEIQRTEQGDSAMYLCASSLQDIQYFGAGTRLSVL.

The rearrangement joins TRBV4-3 to TRBJ2-3, with D perhaps TRBD2 (6 bases). The germline V and J ends were trimmed by 0 bases and 1 base, with 11 bases remaining between them. The CDR3 has 16 amino acids. Germline CDR1 and CDR2: LGHNA and YSLEER. The CDR3 DNA sequence: TGCGCCAGCAGCCAAGATGGGCGGGGAGGCACAGATACGCAGTATTTT. Translated, it gives CASSQDGRGGTDTQYF.

This sequence joins TRBV7-9 and TRBJ2-1; D ambiguous. V was pared by 2 bases and J by 0 bases, with 8 bases between. The CDR3 has 15 amino acids. Germline CDR1 is SEHNR and CDR2 is FQNEAQ (reference sequence). CDR3 sequence (DNA): TGTGCCAGCAGCTTAAAGGTTAGCTCCTACAATGAGCAGTTCTTC. Residues: CASSLKVSSYNEQFF.

The rearrangement joins TRBV29-1 to TRBJ2-7; 8 bases line up with TRBD2. V lost 4 bases and J lost 6; bases outside the gene matches: 8. The CDR3 has 13 residues. CDR1 is SQVTM, CDR2 ANQGSEA, per germline. In DNA, the CDR3 is TGCAGCGTTGGGAACGGGGGGGCCTTCGAGCAGTACTTC. Translation: CSVGNGGAFEQYF.

This clonotype occurred a few times. The rearrangement uses TRBV24-1 and TRBJ2-1; the D gene is possibly TRBD2 (7 bases). This CDR3 has 15 amino acids. Germline V CDR1 and CDR2: KGHDR, SFDVKD. V was cut by 5 bases and J by 7 bases, with 17 bases left in between. The CDR3 is CATSVTWGRENEQFF. CDR3 DNA sequence: TGTGCCACCAGTGTAACGTGGGGGCGGGAGAATGAGCAGTTCTTC.

The chain links TRBV7-2 to TRBJ2-1; D gene ambiguous. V shed 0 bases and J shed 6 bases, with 3 bases lying between them. Germline V gene sequence: CDR1 SGHTA, CDR2 FQGNSA. The CDR3 covers 12 residues. The CDR3 DNA sequence: TGTGCCAGCAGCTTAGCGCTCAATGAGCAGTTCTTC. It encodes CASSLALNEQFF.

This clonotype turned up a few times. The chain joins TRBV20-1 to TRBJ1-1, with 8 bases lining up with TRBD1. The CDR3 totals 14 residues. Germline V lookup: CDR1 DFQATT, CDR2 SNEGSKA (reference sequence). The trim removed 0 bases at V and 11 bases at J, leaving 11 bases unmatched. The CDR3 region is CSARDRSRGRVAFF. DNA of the CDR3: TGCAGTGCTAGAGATCGATCCAGGGGGCGCGTGGCTTTCTTT.

The genes are TRBV5-8 and TRBJ2-2, with 12 bases fitting TRBD2. CDR3 size: 16 residues. Germline V gene sequence: CDR1 SGHTS, CDR2 YDEGEE. With V trimmed by 6 bases and J by 7 bases, 10 bases remained unmatched. The DNA for the CDR3 is TGTGCCAGCATCCCCCTACTAGCGGGGGGAATCGGGGAGCTGTTTTTT. This codes for CASIPLLAGGIGELFF.

The chain combines TRBV4-3 with TRBJ2-1; D perhaps matches TRBD1 (7 bases). The V gene's germline CDR1 is LGHNA and CDR2 YSLEER. The CDR3 runs to 18 residues. With 0 bases removed from V and 4 bases from J, the gap between germline ends came to 19 bases. DNA for the CDR3: TGCGCCAGCAGCCAAGAACAGGGGTCGGGGGCCAGGTACAATGAGCAGTTCTTC. This codes for CASSQEQGSGARYNEQFF.

The J gene is TRBJ2-7, the V gene TRBV12-3 or TRBV12-4, with D possibly matching TRBD2 (6 bases). CDR3 length: 15 amino acids. V was cut by 6 bases and J by 2 bases, with 17 bases left in between. The CDR3 protein is CASRSGGPLAYEQYF. The CDR3 DNA reads TGTGCCAGCAGAAGCGGAGGGCCGTTGGCCTACGAGCAGTACTTC.

Concerning this clonotype: A read error may account for a junction end that differs from germline. The rearrangement uses TRBV4-3 and TRBJ2-5; 7 bases align to TRBD2. Germline V CDR1 and CDR2: LGHNA, YSLEER. The CDR3 is 14 residues long. CDR3 sequence: CASTQGLAAETQYF. As DNA, the CDR3 is TGCGCCAGCACCCAAGGGCTAGCGGCGGAGACCCAGTACTTC.

The gene calls are TRBV12-3 or TRBV12-4 and TRBJ2-7, with 8 bases identical to TRBD1. The CDR3 loop spans 13 amino acids. V dropped 3 bases and J dropped 6; count of bases not matched to a gene: 4. CDR3 sequence reads: CASSFSDRGEQYF. DNA for the CDR3: TGTGCCAGCAGTTTTTCCGACAGGGGCGAGCAGTACTTC.

This clonotype was recorded a few times. V usage is TRBV24-1 and J usage is TRBJ1-5; tentative D call: TRBD1 (5 bases). With 7 bases removed from V and 6 bases from J, the gap between germline ends came to 18 bases. Germline V gene lookup returns CDR1 KGHDR and CDR2 SFDVKD. The CDR3 sequence is 15 residues long. CDR3 nucleotide sequence: TGTGCCACCAGCGATGGTGTGCAGGGCGGTCAGCCCCAGCATTTT. This translates into CATSDGVQGGQPQHF.

This clonotype was counted only a few times. The chain couples TRBV29-1 to TRBJ2-3; TRBD2 matches at 7 bases. Germline values: CDR1 SQVTM, CDR2 ANQGSEA. V gave up 6 bases and J gave up 5 bases; unmatched junction bases: 14. CDR3 size: 15 residues. Written as DNA, the CDR3 is TGCAGCGTCGGGGGGTCTAGCGGATGGGTAGATACGCAGTATTTT. Translating it yields CSVGGSSGWVDTQYF.

This clonotype showed up just a few times. CDR3 sequence: CASRQVMNQPQHF. DNA of the CDR3: TGTGCCAGCCGACAGGTTATGAATCAGCCCCAGCATTTT. This chain links TRBV12-3 or TRBV12-4 with TRBJ1-5; maybe TRBD1 (6 bases). The germline V and J ends were trimmed by 8 bases and 4 bases, with 12 bases remaining between them. The CDR3 contains 13 residues.

V usage is TRBV12-5 and J usage is TRBJ1-1, with 8 bases fitting TRBD1. J was trimmed by 4 bases and V by 0 bases; bases with no gene match: 16. The V gene's germline CDR1 is LGHNT and CDR2 FRNRAP. The CDR3 extends over 19 amino acids. The CDR3 loop reads CASGLVPWTGNKETTEAFF. The CDR3 DNA sequence: TGTGCTAGTGGTTTGGTACCTTGGACAGGGAATAAGGAGACCACTGAAGCTTTCTTT.

This clonotype was detected only a few times. The chain carries TRBV6-2 or TRBV6-3 and TRBJ2-5; the D gene is possibly TRBD1 (5 bases). Germline V CDR1 and CDR2: MNHEY, SVGEGT. The CDR3 consists of 13 residues. Trimming cost V 2 bases and J 1 base, with 5 bases left between them. This CDR3 reads CASSYDSQETQYF. Written as DNA, the CDR3 is TGTGCCAGCAGTTACGACAGCCAAGAGACCCAGTACTTC.

The V call is TRBV5-1, the J call TRBJ2-3, with a weak D call TRBD2 (6 bases). Germline-derived CDR1 and CDR2 are SGHRS and YFSETQ. V was shortened by 2 bases and J by 4 bases, with 17 bases between the two germline ends. The CDR3 is made up of 16 amino acids. CDR3 bases: TGCGCCAGCAGCTTACCGGGCCCCGAGCGGGCAGATACGCAGTATTTT. This sequence encodes CASSLPGPERADTQYF.

This clonotype was found a few times. The V and J genes are TRBV20-1 and TRBJ2-5; perhaps TRBD2 as D (7 bases). In germline, CDR1 is DFQATT, CDR2 SNEGSKA (reference sequence). V was trimmed by 2 bases and J by 4 bases, leaving 14 bases between them. CDR3 length: 14 amino acids. This CDR3 is CSARTGRAPETQYF. Written as DNA, the CDR3 is TGCAGTGCTAGAACAGGGAGGGCCCCAGAGACCCAGTACTTC.

The table lists this clonotype with a few counts. The chain joins TRBV7-2 to TRBJ2-5; D not resolved. Germline CDR1 is SGHTA and CDR2 is FQGNSA. The CDR3 sequence is 13 residues long. V was shortened by 2 bases and J by 9 bases, with 13 bases between the two germline ends. The CDR3 loop is CASSLKGTGAQYF. In DNA, the CDR3 is TGTGCCAGCAGCTTAAAGGGAACTGGGGCCCAGTACTTC.